Listed here is a single T cell receptor (beta chain). The assay was immunoSEQ multiplex PCR, and TCRdb's table has in-frame clones only and misses some. The sample has around 94,000 clones, roughly 86% seen once. The record originates from a study of blood T cell repertoires in COVID-19. Study overall: Samples representing acute and convalescent COVID-19 were sourced from the United States, Italy and Spain.

V lost 5 bases and J 1 base, leaving 8 bases between the germline ends. The CDR3 contains 13 residues. The V and J genes are TRBV12-3 or TRBV12-4 and TRBJ1-1, with a tentative D call TRBD1 (5 bases). Specimen: peripheral blood. The TCR originated in a man in his fifties with active or convalescent COVID-19. DNA of the CDR3: TGTGCCAGCAGTAAACAGGAGAACACTGAAGCTTTCTTT. It specifies CASSKQENTEAFF.